The following is a T cell receptor (beta chain) sequence with its context. In germline, CDR1 is SGHRS, CDR2 YFSETQ. V shed 4 bases and J 1 base; nucleotides not matched to a gene: 3. CDR3 size: 15 residues. Profiled with immunoSEQ multiplex PCR; TCRdb holds only in-frame clones, not every one. The repertoire holds approximately 37,000 clones, with about 83% as singletons. This sample stems from a study of OX40 agonist ivuxolimab in advanced cancers. The wider study: Intravenous ivuxolimab at 0.01 to 10 mg/kg was given to patients every 2 weeks. Patients assigned to dose escalation were diagnosed with hepatocellular carcinoma, melanoma, renal cell or head and neck cancer.

Enrollment shut out patients with autoimmune disease history or systemic immunosuppression. The chain employs TRBV5-1 and TRBJ1-4; TRBD1 aligns across 8 bases. The source of this sequence is an adult with an advanced solid tumor such as melanoma, head and neck, liver or kidney cancer. Sequencing used CD4+ or CD8+ T cells sorted from blood, obtained in a trial of the OX40 agonist ivuxolimab. The CDR3, as DNA: TGCGCCAGCAGCCAGGGGGCTATAACTAATGAAAAACTGTTTTTT. The encoded protein is CASSQGAITNEKLFF.